This T cell receptor beta chain was identified in a study of blood T cell dynamics during melanoma immunotherapy. There are 13 residues in the CDR3. Per germline, CDR1 SGHRS and CDR2 YFSETQ. Deletions cut 1 base from V and 6 bases from J, with 10 bases between. The time point: pre-treatment baseline. Sampling occurred pretreatment (T0) and at week 3 (W3), after cycle one of checkpoint blockade. Sequenced by immunoSEQ multiplex PCR; TCRdb stores in-frame clones only, minus some. There are approximately 9,500 clones in the sample; around 89% occur only once, and 10% lies in the top ten. Specimen: blood, collected from a patient treated with checkpoint blockade. This chain joins TRBV5-1 and TRBJ2-5; D is uncertain. The clonotype was recovered from a human donor with melanoma. The CDR3 protein is CASSLNPGKTQYF. CDR3 nucleotide sequence: TGCGCCAGCAGCTTGAATCCCGGAAAGACCCAGTACTTC.